This T cell receptor beta chain was recorded in a study of blood T cell repertoires in COVID-19. Study context: The cDNA or gDNA used as material had been derived from T cells, B-cell-depleted T cells, or PBMCs.

The data were produced by immunoSEQ multiplex PCR, yet TCRdb's version contains in-frame clones alone and is incomplete. The table includes 200,000 to 250,000 clones, 70% to 90% detected once. The germline CDR1 and CDR2 sequences are SGHTA and FQGNSA. This CDR3 is built from 13 residues. V was clipped by 8 bases and J by 2 bases, with 10 bases between them. The specimen was peripheral blood. The sequence came from a man between 60 and 75 years old with acute or convalescent COVID-19. V usage is TRBV7-2 and J usage is TRBJ1-5; perhaps TRBD1 as D (5 bases). CDR3 DNA: TGTGCCAGCGCCGGACAAGGCAATCAGCCCCAGCATTTT. Protein sequence: CASAGQGNQPQHF.